These T cell receptor beta chains were read from a single sample in a study of cytomegalovirus exposure and HLA in healthy donors. Sequencing used immunoSEQ multiplex PCR; TCRdb keeps in-frame clones, though not all of them. The sample has around 30,000 clones, 85% to 90% seen once. Sample: PBMCs. These receptors were taken from a boy aged 5-17 years in good health and CMV-seronegative. Both conserved end residues are part of each CDR3. A D gene is named only where the DNA matches it firmly. Clone size is given for some rows only: seen once, a few or many times, or a class if the clone is expanded.

V	J	D	size	CDR3	DNA
TRBV7-9	TRBJ2-3	TRBD2	-	CASSGYNGGAPDTQYF	TGTGCCAGCAGCGGATACAACGGGGGGGCCCCAGATACGCAGTATTTT
TRBV5-1	TRBJ2-7	-	-	CASSLGQGIPFMSREQYF	TGCGCCAGCAGCTTGGGTCAGGGAATCCCGTTTATGAGTAGGGAGCAGTACTTC
TRBV7-2	TRBJ2-3	-	once	CASSSSGSRDTQYF	TGTGCCAGCAGCTCATCAGGGTCGCGAGATACGCAGTATTTT
TRBV5-1	TRBJ2-7	-	-	CASSGGTPDHEQYF	TGCGCCAGCAGCGGAGGGACCCCAGACCACGAGCAGTACTTC
TRBV15	TRBJ2-1	TRBD1	-	CATSRAGQIISYNEQFF	TGTGCCACCAGCAGAGCGGGACAGATAATCTCCTACAATGAGCAGTTCTTC
TRBV19	TRBJ2-6	TRBD1	-	CASTPRQGATGSGANVLTF	TGTGCCAGTACCCCTAGACAGGGGGCGACAGGCTCTGGGGCCAACGTCCTGACTTTC
TRBV28	TRBJ2-7	-	-	CASRGPGDLEQYF	TGTGCCAGCAGGGGGCCGGGAGACCTCGAGCAGTACTTC
TRBV5-1	TRBJ2-3	-	-	CASGRTAASTDTQYF	TGCGCCAGCGGACGGACTGCTGCTAGCACAGATACGCAGTATTTT
TRBV7-9	TRBJ1-1	-	-	CASSLGGGSTEAFF	TGTGCCAGCAGCTTGGGAGGAGGGAGCACTGAAGCTTTCTTT
TRBV19	TRBJ1-4	TRBD1	-	CASSTRIGGQGLIPATNEKLFF	TGTGCCAGTAGTACCAGGATAGGCGGACAGGGGCTGATACCTGCAACTAATGAAAAACTGTTTTTT
TRBV4-2	TRBJ2-7	TRBD1	-	CASSHPGGYEQYF	TGTGCCAGCAGCCACCCAGGGGGCTACGAGCAGTACTTC
TRBV7-9	TRBJ2-2	-	-	CASSRLLGTGELFF	TGTGCCAGCAGCCGACTTTTGGGCACCGGGGAGCTGTTTTTT
TRBV6-1	TRBJ1-5	TRBD1	-	CASSRQGNSNQPQHF	TGTGCCAGCAGTCGACAGGGGAATAGCAATCAGCCCCAGCATTTT
TRBV27	TRBJ2-1	TRBD2	-	CASSSHSGGYNEQFF	TGTGCCAGCAGTTCACATAGCGGGGGCTACAATGAGCAGTTCTTC
TRBV2	TRBJ2-7	TRBD2	-	CAAAATARGNYEQYF	TGTGCCGCCGCTGCCACCGCGCGGGGGAACTACGAGCAGTACTTC
TRBV14	TRBJ2-3	-	-	CASSILSGTLTDTQYF	TGTGCCAGCAGCATCCTGAGCGGGACACTCACAGATACGCAGTATTTT
TRBV19	TRBJ1-2	-	-	CASSIRLGPANYGYTF	TGTGCCAGTAGTATACGGCTGGGGCCAGCTAACTATGGCTACACCTTC
TRBV6-4	TRBJ2-3	-	once	CASSDRVGEADTQYF	TGTGCCAGCAGTGATAGGGTAGGGGAGGCAGATACGCAGTATTTT
TRBV30	TRBJ2-7	-	-	CAWSRASNYEQYF	TGTGCCTGGAGTCGAGCTAGTAACTACGAGCAGTACTTC
TRBV7-9	TRBJ2-3	-	once	CASSLGDIDTQYF	TGTGCCAGCAGCTTAGGGGACATCGATACGCAGTATTTT
TRBV5-1	TRBJ2-1	TRBD1	-	CASSLQGYPYNEQFF	TGCGCCAGCAGCTTACAGGGGTACCCCTACAATGAGCAGTTCTTC
TRBV7-9	TRBJ2-1	-	-	CASSGLPNNEQFF	TGTGCCAGCAGCGGACTGCCTAACAATGAGCAGTTCTTC
TRBV13	TRBJ2-1	TRBD2	-	CASSLGGLAGADEQFF	TGTGCCAGCAGCTTAGGGGGACTAGCGGGGGCGGATGAGCAGTTCTTC
TRBV6-1	TRBJ2-4	-	-	CASSDISGVVWDIQYF	TGTGCCAGCAGTGATATCTCAGGGGTTGTGTGGGACATTCAGTACTTC
TRBV6-1	TRBJ1-1	-	few	CASSEAKTGNTEAFF	TGTGCCAGCAGTGAAGCGAAGACAGGGAACACTGAAGCTTTCTTT
TRBV4-1	TRBJ2-7	-	few	CASSQVQIRGQYF	TGCGCCAGCAGCCAAGTACAGATCCGGGGGCAGTACTTC
TRBV4-2	TRBJ2-3	TRBD2	-	CASSQAASGGEVDTQYF	TGTGCCAGCAGCCAAGCAGCTAGCGGGGGGGAGGTAGATACGCAGTATTTT
TRBV6-5	TRBJ1-3	-	few	CASSYSRERSGNTIYF	TGTGCCAGCAGTTACTCGAGGGAACGCTCTGGAAACACCATATATTTT
TRBV5-1	TRBJ1-2	-	-	CASSFGARDYGYTF	TGCGCCAGCAGCTTCGGTGCCAGGGACTATGGCTACACCTTC
TRBV27	TRBJ1-5	-	-	CASSLSAGNQPQHF	TGTGCCAGCAGTTTAAGTGCGGGCAATCAGCCCCAGCATTTT
TRBV7-6	TRBJ1-1	-	-	CASSLRGMNTEAFF	TGTGCCAGCAGCTTACGAGGGATGAACACTGAAGCTTTCTTT
TRBV2	TRBJ1-6	-	-	CASRESRGDHNSPLHF	TGTGCCAGCAGGGAATCTCGGGGAGACCATAATTCACCCCTCCACTTT
TRBV5-4	TRBJ2-5	TRBD2	once	CASSFLSGETQYF	TGTGCCAGCAGCTTCCTTAGCGGGGAGACCCAGTACTTC
TRBV30	TRBJ1-5	-	-	CAWSLGTYYSNQPQHF	TGTGCCTGGAGTTTAGGGACATACTATAGCAATCAGCCCCAGCATTTT
TRBV27	TRBJ1-3	-	-	CASSLYQGGSGNTIYF	TGTGCCAGCAGTTTATATCAGGGAGGTTCTGGAAACACCATATATTTT
TRBV7-9	TRBJ1-6	TRBD1	-	CASSLGGTVDSPLHF	TGTGCCAGCAGCTTAGGAGGGACAGTCGATTCACCCCTCCACTTT
TRBV7-8	TRBJ2-1	TRBD2	once	CASSLIVGGVDEQFF	TGTGCCAGCAGCTTAATCGTCGGGGGGGTTGATGAGCAGTTCTTC
TRBV11-2	TRBJ1-2	-	-	CASSLEVRGNYGYTF	TGTGCCAGCAGCTTAGAGGTCAGGGGAAACTATGGCTACACCTTC
TRBV5-5	TRBJ1-1	-	-	CASSLLNRARAEAFF	TGTGCCAGCAGCTTGTTGAATAGAGCTCGAGCTGAAGCTTTCTTT
TRBV18	TRBJ2-3	-	-	CASSAQSTDTQYF	TGTGCCAGCTCAGCTCAGAGCACAGATACGCAGTATTTT
TRBV18	TRBJ2-1	TRBD2	once	CASSPGLAGSYNEQFF	TGTGCCAGCTCTCCTGGACTAGCCGGCTCCTACAATGAGCAGTTCTTC
TRBV7-9	TRBJ1-2	TRBD1	-	CASSSPGQENYGYTF	TGTGCCAGCAGCTCGCCGGGACAGGAAAACTATGGCTACACCTTC
TRBV18	TRBJ1-2	-	-	CASSPPRQHNYGYTF	TGTGCCAGCTCACCACCTCGCCAACATAACTATGGCTACACCTTC
TRBV7-6	TRBJ2-7	-	once	CASSLDGRGTYEQYF	TGTGCCAGCAGCTTAGATGGCAGGGGCACCTACGAGCAGTACTTC
TRBV5-5	TRBJ1-3	-	few	CASKLEGNTIYF	TGTGCCAGCAAGCTTGAGGGAAACACCATATATTTT
TRBV7-2	TRBJ2-1	-	-	CASSFRVPDFFQFF	TGTGCCAGCAGCTTTCGGGTTCCCGACTTTTTCCAGTTCTTC
TRBV4-2	TRBJ2-1	-	-	CASSQCEGPYNEQFF	TGTGCCAGCAGCCAATGTGAGGGCCCCTACAATGAGCAGTTCTTC
TRBV13	TRBJ1-2	-	-	CASSPRGNSNYGYTF	TGTGCCAGCAGCCCGAGAGGGAACTCTAACTATGGCTACACCTTC
TRBV10-2	TRBJ1-5	-	few	CASARGYRNQPQNF	TGCGCCAGCGCGAGGGGGTATCGCAATCAGCCCCAGAATTTT
TRBV15	TRBJ1-1	-	-	CATNIPGNTEAFF	TGTGCCACCAATATCCCAGGCAACACTGAAGCTTTCTTT
TRBV7-8	TRBJ2-3	TRBD2	-	CASSSTPGGVSGTDTQYF	TGTGCCAGCAGCTCAACCCCCGGGGGGGTGAGCGGCACAGATACGCAGTATTTT
TRBV12-5	TRBJ2-7	TRBD2	-	CASGLVPLAGGYSYEQYF	TGTGCTAGTGGTTTGGTACCCCTAGCGGGGGGGTACTCCTACGAGCAGTACTTC
TRBV2	TRBJ2-7	TRBD1	-	CASTSRDSPIYEQYF	TGTGCCAGCACTAGCCGGGACAGCCCCATATACGAGCAGTACTTC
TRBV11-2	TRBJ2-1	TRBD2	-	CASSFSSGGHSYNEQFF	TGTGCCAGCAGCTTCTCTAGCGGGGGCCACTCCTACAATGAGCAGTTCTTC
TRBV7-9	TRBJ2-1	-	-	CASSLFRGNSGSYNEQFF	TGTGCCAGCAGCTTATTTCGGGGAAATAGCGGATCCTACAATGAGCAGTTCTTC
TRBV6-1	TRBJ2-1	TRBD1	-	CASTTGLIEQFF	TGTGCCAGCACGACAGGGCTGATTGAGCAGTTCTTC
TRBV18	TRBJ1-6	-	-	CASSPVDNSYNSPLHF	TGTGCCAGCTCACCTGTGGACAACTCCTATAATTCACCCCTCCACTTT